This is a list of T cell receptor beta chains from one sample in a study of blood T cell repertoires in COVID-19. Clones were sequenced by immunoSEQ multiplex PCR, and TCRdb holds only the in-frame ones, with some missing. The data show about 56,000 clones, with 85% to 90% seen just once and approximately 45% held by the top ten. The sample was peripheral blood. All receptors derive from a woman in her sixties or seventies with COVID-19, enrolled during active disease. Both conserved end residues are trimmed from each CDR3. Each record gives: V gene, CDR3 protein.

TRBV15	ATSRTGRWETQY
TRBV5-1	ASSHWTENTEAF
TRBV12-5	ASGLSPASGSNEQF
TRBV5-4	ASSDRRGDGEF
TRBV5-1	ASSAESGGYGYT
TRBV11-2	ASSSLAGGLEQY
TRBV5-5	ASSREGGSVDTGELF
TRBV28	ASSLIVVRGYT
TRBV30	AWSVGGTTEAF
TRBV24-1	ATSDRDREYEQY
TRBV7-2	ASSTLAASYNEQF
TRBV6-5	ASSGVPAGPQH
TRBV12-3/TRBV12-4	ASSYRGRAEAF
TRBV6-6	ASSLPTGPNEQF
TRBV11-2	ASSLDPRGPLH
TRBV11-3	ASDSGTAAEPLH
TRBV14	ASSQVEGKGSGTQY
TRBV4-1	ASSQPGQLANYGYT
TRBV27	ASTGGLGYGYT
TRBV28	ASSTVPPLH
TRBV18	ASSPWMGRANTGELF
TRBV6-5	ASRIFGTHNEQF
TRBV10-3	AIRDSVTYEQY
TRBV19	ASRHNTEAF
TRBV11-3	ASSSLTGTEQF
TRBV5-6	ASSHQGAVGTEAF
TRBV6-2/TRBV6-3	ASSYRGGAYNEQF
TRBV18	ASSPPRGAQPTGELF
TRBV5-4	ASSRDLRNEQY
TRBV6-5	ASSYRGLLH
TRBV10-3	AISGLAEPNEQF
TRBV24-1	ATSDSGQTGETQY
TRBV30	AWSKLRAGPEAF
TRBV28	ASSLSGTSGSREQY
TRBV3-1/TRBV3-2	ASSHTTGRTEAF
TRBV7-9	ASSYPMGARTEAF
TRBV6-1	ASSDGAGGSYEQF
TRBV7-7	ASSKSGGVEQF
TRBV6-5	ASSLLPRSGNTIY
TRBV15	ATSRDRGTGELF
TRBV5-8	ASPEGTGGTDTQY
TRBV7-9	ASSALGDSGYGYT
TRBV10-3	AISGPPRGAGANVLT
TRBV11-2	ASSLDREGANYGYT
TRBV5-1	ASSFGPGEGAETQY
TRBV5-4	ASSSGTDQQETQY
TRBV18	ASSGRQAFHEQY
TRBV2	ASSKQGDQPQH
TRBV6-5	ASSSTSFHEQY